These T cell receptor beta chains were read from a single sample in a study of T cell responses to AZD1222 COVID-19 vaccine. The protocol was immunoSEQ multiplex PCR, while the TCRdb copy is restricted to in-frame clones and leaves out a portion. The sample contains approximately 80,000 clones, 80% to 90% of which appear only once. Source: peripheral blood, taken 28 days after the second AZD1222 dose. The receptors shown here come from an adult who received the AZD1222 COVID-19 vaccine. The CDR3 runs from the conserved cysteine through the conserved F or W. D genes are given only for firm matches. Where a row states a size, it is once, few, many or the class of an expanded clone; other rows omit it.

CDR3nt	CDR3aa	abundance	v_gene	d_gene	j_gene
TGTGCCAGCAGTTTAGAGGGACAGGGGAACACTGAAGCTTTCTTT	CASSLEGQGNTEAFF	.	TRBV28	TRBD1	TRBJ1-1
TGTGCCAGCAGCCACTCCGGACAGCCGAACACCGGGGAGCTGTTTTTT	CASSHSGQPNTGELFF	.	TRBV4-2	.	TRBJ2-2
TGTGCCAGCAGCCCCGGGACTAGCGGGAGGACCTCGAGAGGCAAAAACATTCAGTACTTC	CASSPGTSGRTSRGKNIQYF	.	TRBV11-3	TRBD2	TRBJ2-4
TGTGCCAGCAGCGAAGTGGTGGGAGTGAGCACAGATACGCAGTATTTT	CASSEVVGVSTDTQYF	.	TRBV6-1	.	TRBJ2-3
TGTGCCAGCATCGTCCCGGCGGACCAAGAGACCCAGTACTTC	CASIVPADQETQYF	.	TRBV21-1	.	TRBJ2-5
TGTGCCAGCAGCGTAGACAGGGTAGGGGAGACCCAGTACTTC	CASSVDRVGETQYF	.	TRBV2	TRBD1	TRBJ2-5
TGTGCCACCCGAATCGGGCAGCGGGGCCCCTATGGCTACACCTTC	CATRIGQRGPYGYTF	.	TRBV28	.	TRBJ1-2
TGTGCCAGCAGTTCGAGATTGGGACAGAACAATCAGCCCCAGCATTTT	CASSSRLGQNNQPQHF	.	TRBV28	TRBD1	TRBJ1-5
TGTGCCAGCAGTTTATGGCAGGGGAATGGATCACCCCTCCACTTT	CASSLWQGNGSPLHF	.	TRBV27	.	TRBJ1-6
TGTGCCATGGGTGGGGTGGTGAATGAGCAGTTCTTC	CAMGGVVNEQFF	.	TRBV10-3	.	TRBJ2-1
TGCAGCGCCGAGGGACAGGGGGGAATGAACACTGAAGCTTTCTTT	CSAEGQGGMNTEAFF	.	TRBV29-1	TRBD1	TRBJ1-1
TGTGCCAGCAGCTTGCGGGACAGCAATCAGCCCCAGCATTTT	CASSLRDSNQPQHF	.	TRBV5-4	.	TRBJ1-5
TGTGCCAGCAGCTTAGGAGTTAGGACAGGGTCTGGGGCCAACGTCCTGACTTTC	CASSLGVRTGSGANVLTF	.	TRBV7-2	TRBD1	TRBJ2-6
TGTGCCAGCAGCTCACCTCGGGGCGGGGCCCAGGGATGGACAGATACGCAGTATTTT	CASSSPRGGAQGWTDTQYF	once	TRBV7-9	.	TRBJ2-3
TGTGCCAGCAGCAGGCGGGCAGACACTGAAGCTTTCTTT	CASSRRADTEAFF	.	TRBV7-3	.	TRBJ1-1
TGTGCCAGTAGTCTGAGGGGGAACACTGAAGCTTTCTTT	CASSLRGNTEAFF	once	TRBV19	.	TRBJ1-1
TGTGCCAGCTCACCACCGGGTAGGATGGTAGATACGCAGTATTTT	CASSPPGRMVDTQYF	.	TRBV18	.	TRBJ2-3
TGCAGCACCGGGGGGCGGGGGAAGCTTGATACGCAGTATTTT	CSTGGRGKLDTQYF	.	TRBV29-1	.	TRBJ2-3
TGTGCCAGCAGTTACGGGTCGCGTGGTGAAGCTTTCTTT	CASSYGSRGEAFF	.	TRBV6-5	.	TRBJ1-1
TGTGCCAGCAGCTCCGGGACAGGGGGCGCCGGGGAGCTGTTTTTT	CASSSGTGGAGELFF	.	TRBV7-7	TRBD1	TRBJ2-2
TGCGCCAGCAGCCAGACGACAGGATATAATTCACCCCTCCACTTT	CASSQTTGYNSPLHF	.	TRBV4-3	.	TRBJ1-6
TGTGCCAGCAGCTTAGACAGCTCCTTTTGGCAGCCCCAGCATTTT	CASSLDSSFWQPQHF	.	TRBV7-6	.	TRBJ1-5
TGCAGCGTTGTCGGGACAAATGAAGCTTTCTTT	CSVVGTNEAFF	.	TRBV29-1	.	TRBJ1-1
TGTGCCAGCAGCTTAGACCACGGGGGCTACACCTTC	CASSLDHGGYTF	.	TRBV11-3	.	TRBJ1-2
TGTGCCAGCAGTCCTCGTATGGGGGAAAAACTGTTTTTT	CASSPRMGEKLFF	.	TRBV9	.	TRBJ1-4
TGTGCCAGCAGCCGCGTCCGAGTGGACAGGGGTGATTTGGGCTATGGCTACACCTTC	CASSRVRVDRGDLGYGYTF	.	TRBV6-2/TRBV6-3	TRBD1	TRBJ1-2
TGTGCCAGTAGTGGTGTGGGCTTATACACCCTCCACTTT	CASSGVGLYTLHF	.	TRBV19	.	TRBJ1-6
TGTGCCAGCAGTTTCCGGGACAGGGGCGGCAATCAGCCCCAGCATTTT	CASSFRDRGGNQPQHF	.	TRBV28	TRBD1	TRBJ1-5
TGCGCCAGGAGTGGCTACACCTTC	CARSGYTF	.	TRBV23-1	.	TRBJ1-2
TGTGCCAGCAGCCGCCGCCCAGGGGGGGGAAACACCATATATTTT	CASSRRPGGGNTIYF	once	TRBV11-3	TRBD1	TRBJ1-3
TGTGCCAGCAGCTTAGCGCTAGTGTTGAGCTCCTACAATGAGCAGTTCTTC	CASSLALVLSSYNEQFF	.	TRBV7-2	.	TRBJ2-1
TGTGCCAGCGTGGTACGGGGGGAGCAGTTCTTC	CASVVRGEQFF	.	TRBV11-3	.	TRBJ2-1
TGTGCCAGCTCACCGTCCCAGGGAATTAGCAATCAGCCCCAGCATTTT	CASSPSQGISNQPQHF	.	TRBV18	.	TRBJ1-5
TGTGCCAGCAGCCGGGACAGGGGGCGCAGTCAAGAGACCCAGTACTTC	CASSRDRGRSQETQYF	.	TRBV7-7	TRBD1	TRBJ2-5
TGTGCCAGCAGTACCTGGGACCTCTACGAGCAGTACTTC	CASSTWDLYEQYF	.	TRBV6-5	.	TRBJ2-7
TGTGCCACCAGTGATTCTACAGGGCTTGGAAACACCATATATTTT	CATSDSTGLGNTIYF	.	TRBV24-1	.	TRBJ1-3
TGTGCCAGCAGCTTGAGGCAGGGGTACACTGAAGCTTTCTTT	CASSLRQGYTEAFF	.	TRBV11-3	.	TRBJ1-1
TGCGCCAGCAGCTTGGCCGGGACAGCCCTCCGGGAGACCCAGTACTTC	CASSLAGTALRETQYF	.	TRBV5-1	TRBD1	TRBJ2-5
TGTGCCAGCAGCTTATGGTTGGGCGAAACAGATACGCAGTATTTT	CASSLWLGETDTQYF	.	TRBV7-9	.	TRBJ2-3
TGTGCCAGCAGCATGGGAGGGGAGAGCAATCAGCCCCAGCATTTT	CASSMGGESNQPQHF	.	TRBV9	.	TRBJ1-5
TGTGCCAGCAGCCCCTATGGGGCACTAGCTGGTGAGACCCAGTACTTC	CASSPYGALAGETQYF	.	TRBV14	.	TRBJ2-5
TGTGCCAGTAAGAGTCAGGGGACCCGGAACACAGATACGCAGTATTTT	CASKSQGTRNTDTQYF	.	TRBV19	.	TRBJ2-3
TGTGCCAGCAGCTTAGTGCAGACATACGAGCAGTACTTC	CASSLVQTYEQYF	.	TRBV11-3	.	TRBJ2-7
TGTGCCAGTAGTATAGGGCCCACAGATACGCAGTATTTT	CASSIGPTDTQYF	.	TRBV19	.	TRBJ2-3
TGCGCCAGCAGCTTGGAACAGGGGAGTCGGCCCCAGCATTTT	CASSLEQGSRPQHF	once	TRBV5-1	TRBD1	TRBJ1-5
TGTGCCAGCAGCTTAGGATCCTTATTTGGTCCCTCTGGAAACACCATATATTTT	CASSLGSLFGPSGNTIYF	.	TRBV7-6	.	TRBJ1-3
TGTGCCAGCTCACCGGACAGGGGGCACTATGGCTACACCTTC	CASSPDRGHYGYTF	.	TRBV18	TRBD1	TRBJ1-2